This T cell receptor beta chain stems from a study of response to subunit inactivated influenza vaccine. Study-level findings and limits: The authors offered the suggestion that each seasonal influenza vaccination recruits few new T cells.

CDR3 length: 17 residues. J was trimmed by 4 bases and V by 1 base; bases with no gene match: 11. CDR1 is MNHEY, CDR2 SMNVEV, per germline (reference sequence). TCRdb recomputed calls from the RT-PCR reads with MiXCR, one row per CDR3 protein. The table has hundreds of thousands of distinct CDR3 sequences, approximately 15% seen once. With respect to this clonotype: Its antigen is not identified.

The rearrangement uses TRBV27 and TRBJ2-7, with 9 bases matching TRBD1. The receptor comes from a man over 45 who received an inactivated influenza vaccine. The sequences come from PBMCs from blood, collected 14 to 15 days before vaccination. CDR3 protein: CASSLWAVPGQGYEQYF. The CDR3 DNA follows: TGTGCCAGCAGTTTATGGGCGGTTCCGGGACAGGGTTACGAGCAGTACTTC.